What follows are 17 T cell receptor beta chains derived from one specimen sequenced in a study of cytomegalovirus exposure and HLA in healthy donors. 60 Vbeta and 13 Jbeta primers were used in PCR. Using immunoSEQ multiplex PCR, the repertoire was profiled, and TCRdb retains in-frame clones only, with some absent. The table shows about 130,000 clones, with roughly three fifths occurring only once. The sequenced sample was PBMCs. The receptor source for this set is a woman aged 40 to 55 in good health and CMV-seronegative.

The V gene is TRBV28, the J gene TRBJ1-5; TRBD1 matches at 9 bases. This CDR3 comprises 15 residues. The V gene end was trimmed by 2 bases and the J gene end by 2 bases; junction bases not matched to a gene: 1. The V gene's germline CDR1 is MDHEN and CDR2 SYDVKM. CDR3 region: CASSLGDRGNQPQHF. DNA of the CDR3: TGTGCCAGCAGTTTAGGGGACAGGGGCAATCAGCCCCAGCATTTT.

V is TRBV27 and J is TRBJ2-7, with D possibly matching TRBD1 (6 bases). V dropped 3 bases and J dropped 1 base, with 13 bases sitting between them. This CDR3 contains 15 residues. The germline V gene encodes CDR1 MNHEY and CDR2 SMNVEV (reference sequence). The chain's CDR3 is CASSFQQGSSYEQYF. As DNA, the CDR3 is TGTGCCAGCAGTTTTCAACAGGGAAGTTCCTACGAGCAGTACTTC.

The genes are TRBV6-1 and TRBJ1-2; tentative D call: TRBD1 (6 bases). The CDR3 has 12 amino acids. Per germline, CDR1 MNHNS and CDR2 SASEGT. Trimming removed 6 bases from V and 5 bases from J, with 10 bases in between. The CDR3 bases are TGTGCCAGCAGCCCCGGACAGTATGGCTACACCTTC. This sequence encodes CASSPGQYGYTF.

This chain joins TRBV28 and TRBJ2-5; 8 bases align to TRBD2. Germline assignment: CDR1 MDHEN and CDR2 SYDVKM. J lost 3 bases, V lost 6 bases, and 9 bases had no gene match. This CDR3 has 15 amino acids. Here the CDR3 reads CASREAGGPKETQYF. The CDR3 DNA reads TGTGCCAGCAGAGAGGCGGGGGGCCCTAAAGAGACCCAGTACTTC. Full variable domain (rest looked up from reference TRBV28 and TRBJ2-5): DVKVTQSSRYLVKRTGEKVFLECVQDMDHENMFWYRQDPGLGLRLIYFSYDVKMKEKGDIPEGYSVSREKKERFSLILESASTNQTSMYLCASREAGGPKETQYFGPGTRLLVL.

This clone was seen once. The gene calls are TRBV6-5 and TRBJ2-7; 9 nucleotides match TRBD1. Germline CDR1 is MNHEY and CDR2 is SVGAGI. The V segment lost 7 bases and the J segment 4 bases; nucleotides outside the gene matches: 11. There are 15 residues in the CDR3. The CDR3 region is CASKRDGQGSYEQYF. The DNA of the CDR3 is TGTGCCAGCAAAAGGGATGGACAGGGGAGTTACGAGCAGTACTTC.

The chain employs TRBV6-5 and TRBJ1-3, with a tentative D call TRBD1 (6 bases). This CDR3 contains 15 residues. With 7 bases removed from V and 2 bases from J, the gap between germline ends came to 15 bases. In germline, CDR1 is MNHEY, CDR2 SVGAGI. CDR3 in amino acids: CASIPDRWTGNTIYF. CDR3 sequence (DNA): TGTGCCAGCATCCCGGACAGATGGACTGGAAACACCATATATTTT.

CDR3 in amino acids: CATDSGGDTGELFF. The CDR3 DNA sequence: TGTGCCACCGATAGCGGGGGAGACACCGGGGAGCTGTTTTTT. The gene calls are TRBV28 and TRBJ2-2, with TRBD2 matching 9 bases. Germline V gene data show CDR1 as MDHEN and CDR2 as SYDVKM. Trimming at V came to 10 bases and at J to 3 bases, leaving 6 bases not matched to a gene. The CDR3 is 14 amino acids.

The chain joins TRBV5-1 to TRBJ2-5, with 15 bases lining up with TRBD2. CDR1 and CDR2 (germline): SGHRS, YFSETQ. V was pared by 4 bases and J by 3 bases, with 4 bases of the junction left unmatched. CDR3 size: 16 residues. CDR3 DNA: TGCGCCAGCAGCGGCGGGACTAGCGGGGGGAAAGAGACCCAGTACTTC. It is translated as CASSGGTSGGKETQYF.

The chain carries TRBV30 and TRBJ1-5; TRBD1 agrees at 9 bases. The CDR3 loop spans 15 amino acids. Germline CDR1 is GTSNPN and CDR2 is SVGIG (reference sequence). After removal of 1 base from V and 7 bases from J, the junction contained 8 bases not matched to a gene. DNA for the CDR3: TGTGCCTGGAGTGATTTCCGACAGGGGGGCCAGCCCCAGCATTTT. Protein sequence: CAWSDFRQGGQPQHF.

V usage is TRBV18 and J usage is TRBJ1-5; D unclear. The CDR3 is 14 amino acids. V was shortened by 4 bases and J by 3 bases, with 10 bases between the two germline ends. Germline CDR1 reads KGHSH; CDR2 reads LQKENI. CDR3 sequence (DNA): TGTGCCAGCTCACGCGACGGGATCAATCAGCCCCAGCATTTT. Encoded protein: CASSRDGINQPQHF.

This chain uses TRBV6-5 with TRBJ2-2; 9 bases are shared with TRBD1. The CDR3 loop spans 15 amino acids. V lost 4 bases and J lost 1; bases outside the gene matches: 1. Germline V gene sequence: CDR1 MNHEY, CDR2 SVGAGI. CDR3 bases: TGTGCCAGCAGTTGGGGACAGGGGAACACCGGGGAGCTGTTTTTT. This sequence encodes CASSWGQGNTGELFF.

This clone was observed a handful of times. The chain is built from TRBV7-2 and TRBJ1-1; D remains ambiguous. The CDR3 is 13 amino acids. V gave up 3 bases and J gave up 1 base, with 6 bases separating them. The germline V gene has CDR1 SGHTA and CDR2 FQGNSA. CDR3 coding DNA: TGTGCCAGCAGCTTTACACAGAACACTGAAGCTTTCTTT. Translated: CASSFTQNTEAFF.

The chain recombines TRBV27 with TRBJ2-6, with D possibly TRBD1 on 5 matching bases. CDR3 length: 15 residues. V was cut by 2 bases and J by 4 bases, with 9 bases left in between. Per germline, CDR1 MNHEY and CDR2 SMNVEV (reference sequence). The CDR3 region is CASSLEGVGANVLTF. In nucleotides, the CDR3 is TGTGCCAGCAGTTTAGAAGGGGTAGGGGCCAACGTCCTGACTTTC.

This clone was seen more than once but under ten times. This chain uses TRBV6-1 with TRBJ2-2, with D perhaps matching TRBD2 (5 bases). Trimming removed 4 bases from V and 7 bases from J, with 13 bases in between. The germline CDR1 and CDR2 sequences are MNHNS and SASEGT. The CDR3 loop spans 14 amino acids. This CDR3 is CASSGPSRSGELFF. DNA of the CDR3: TGTGCCAGCAGTGGTCCTAGCCGGAGCGGGGAGCTGTTTTTT.

This rearrangement joins TRBV9 to TRBJ2-1; no clear D. The V gene lost 3 bases and the J gene lost 0 bases, with 10 bases spanning the gap. CDR3 length equals 15 residues. Per germline, CDR1 SGDLS and CDR2 YYNGEE. CDR3 loop: CASSALPNSYNEQFF. The CDR3 DNA follows: TGTGCCAGCAGCGCGCTGCCTAACTCCTACAATGAGCAGTTCTTC.

The chain employs TRBV7-9 and TRBJ1-1; no clear D gene. V gave up 4 bases and J gave up 4 bases, with 13 bases separating them. CDR3 length equals 14 residues. Germline assignment: CDR1 SEHNR and CDR2 FQNEAQ (reference sequence). The CDR3 bases are TGTGCCAGCAGCTCGCGGGTAAGAATCACTGAAGCTTTCTTT. Translation: CASSSRVRITEAFF.

This clone appeared a few times. The J gene is TRBJ2-5, the V gene TRBV11-2; D is perhaps TRBD2 (5 bases). The V gene's germline CDR1 is SGHAT and CDR2 FQNNGV. CDR3 length equals 16 residues. The V and J ends lost 1 base and 2 bases respectively, with 14 bases between them. The CDR3 sequence: CASSLGVWRPQETQYF. CDR3 DNA: TGTGCCAGCAGCTTAGGGGTATGGAGGCCACAAGAGACCCAGTACTTC.